This note documents a single TCR beta chain sequence. The antigen remains undetermined. The repertoire was sequenced with immunoSEQ multiplex PCR; TCRdb's copy has only in-frame clones and lacks some. The sample has 6,000 to 7,500 clones, none seen only once. The data stem from a study of T cells after posttransplantation cyclophosphamide. Study-level results: Recipient CMV seropositivity and CMV reactivation strongly tracked TRB clonality. Tissue-infiltrating T cells from skin or gut overlapped little with blood T cells. Later post-transplant blood repertoires were often dominated by donor CD8+ memory clones.

A marrow graft followed busulfan-fludarabine conditioning, with cyclophosphamide on days +3 and +4. This CDR3 comprises 15 residues. CDR1 is SGDLS, CDR2 YYNGEE, per germline. Deletions cut 2 bases from V and 4 bases from J, with 15 bases between. The chain is built from TRBV9 and TRBJ2-5, with D possibly TRBD2 on 7 matching bases. This specimen was PBMCs, taken after allogeneic stem cell transplant with posttransplant cyclophosphamide. The sequence derives from a male patient between 50 and 60 years old who received an allogeneic stem cell transplant from an unrelated donor, was CMV-positive, and had acute GVHD only. Part of the T cell pool may stem from the graft donor. For the CDR3, the DNA is TGTGCCAGCAGCGTCGGACTAGGGGGAAGAGAGACCCAGTACTTC. Translation gives CASSVGLGGRETQYF.